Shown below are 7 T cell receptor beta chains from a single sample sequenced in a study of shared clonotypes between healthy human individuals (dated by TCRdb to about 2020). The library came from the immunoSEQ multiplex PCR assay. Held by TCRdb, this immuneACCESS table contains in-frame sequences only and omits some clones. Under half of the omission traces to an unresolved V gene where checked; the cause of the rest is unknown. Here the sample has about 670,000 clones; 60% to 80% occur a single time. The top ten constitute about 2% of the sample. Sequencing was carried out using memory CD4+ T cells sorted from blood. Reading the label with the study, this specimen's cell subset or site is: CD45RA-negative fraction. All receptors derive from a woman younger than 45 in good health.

The CDR3 bases are TGTGCCAGCAGGAAGACAGCGAACACTGAAGCTTTCTTT. Its protein product is CASRKTANTEAFF. The chain employs TRBV6-5 and TRBJ1-1, with D perhaps TRBD1 (5 bases). From germline, CDR1 is MNHEY and CDR2 SVGAGI. This CDR3 contains 13 residues. With 6 bases removed from V and 1 base from J, the gap between germline ends came to 9 bases.

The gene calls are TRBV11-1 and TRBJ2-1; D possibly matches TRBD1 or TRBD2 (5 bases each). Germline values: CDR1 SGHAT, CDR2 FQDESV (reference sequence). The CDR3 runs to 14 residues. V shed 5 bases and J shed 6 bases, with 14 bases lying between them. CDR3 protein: CASSITSGANEQFF. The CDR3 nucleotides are TGTGCCAGCAGCATCACTAGTGGGGCCAATGAGCAGTTCTTC. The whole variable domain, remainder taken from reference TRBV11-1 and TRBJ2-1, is EAEVAQSPRYKITEKSQAVAFWCDPISGHATLYWYRQILGQGPELLVQFQDESVVDDSQLPKDRFSAERLKGVDSTLKIQPAELGDSAMYLCASSITSGANEQFFGPGTRLTVL.

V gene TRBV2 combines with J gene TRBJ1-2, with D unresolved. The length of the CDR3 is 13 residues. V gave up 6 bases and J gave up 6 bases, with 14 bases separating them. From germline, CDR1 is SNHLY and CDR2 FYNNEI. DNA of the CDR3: TGTGCCAGCAGCCCTAGGAGGGATCATGGCTACACCTTC. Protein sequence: CASSPRRDHGYTF.

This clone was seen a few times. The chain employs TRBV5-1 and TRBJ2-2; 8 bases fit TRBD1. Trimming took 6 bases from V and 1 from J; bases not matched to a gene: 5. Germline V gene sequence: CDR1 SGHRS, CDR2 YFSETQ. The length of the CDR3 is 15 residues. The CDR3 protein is CASNRGVQNTGELFF. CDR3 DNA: TGCGCCAGCAACAGGGGGGTCCAGAACACCGGGGAGCTGTTTTTT.

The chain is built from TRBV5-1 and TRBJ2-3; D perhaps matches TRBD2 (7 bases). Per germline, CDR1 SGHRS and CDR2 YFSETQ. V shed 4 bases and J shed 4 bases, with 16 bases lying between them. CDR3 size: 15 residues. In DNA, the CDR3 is TGCGCCAGCAGCCCGCGGGGGCCAGTGCCAGATACGCAGTATTTT. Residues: CASSPRGPVPDTQYF.

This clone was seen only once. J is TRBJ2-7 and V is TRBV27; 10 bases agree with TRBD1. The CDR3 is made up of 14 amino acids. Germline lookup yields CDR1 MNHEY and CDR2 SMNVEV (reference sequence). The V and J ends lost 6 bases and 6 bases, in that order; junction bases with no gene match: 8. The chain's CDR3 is CASRPGQGWAEQYF. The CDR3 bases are TGTGCCAGCAGACCGGGACAGGGGTGGGCCGAGCAGTACTTC.

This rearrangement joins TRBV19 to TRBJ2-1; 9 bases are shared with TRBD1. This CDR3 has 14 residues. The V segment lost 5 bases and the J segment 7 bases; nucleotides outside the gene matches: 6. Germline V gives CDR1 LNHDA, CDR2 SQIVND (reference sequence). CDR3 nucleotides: TGTGCCAGTAGTGTACAGGGGGCTCGGAATGAGCAGTTCTTC. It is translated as CASSVQGARNEQFF. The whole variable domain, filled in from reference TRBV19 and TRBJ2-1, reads DGGITQSPKYLFRKEGQNVTLSCEQNLNHDAMYWYRQDPGQGLRLIYYSQIVNDFQKGDIAEGYSVSREKKESFPLTVTSAQKNPTAFYLCASSVQGARNEQFFGPGTRLTVL.